This TCR beta chain derives from a study of T cell responses to AZD1222 COVID-19 vaccine. Only in-frame clones appear in the TCRdb table, and some are missing; sequencing was by immunoSEQ multiplex PCR. The table lists 100,000 to 150,000 clones, approximately 90% of them singletons, with less than 9% in the top ten. Germline-derived CDR1 and CDR2 are MDHEN and SYDVKM. V dropped 2 bases and J dropped 5; count of bases not matched to a gene: 8. This CDR3 has 15 amino acids. The sequencing used peripheral blood, collected on day 0 of AZD1222 vaccination. The TCR comes from an adult in good health. The gene calls are TRBV28 and TRBJ1-2, with 7 bases identical to TRBD1. CDR3: CASSLAGTVPYGYTF. The CDR3 bases are TGTGCCAGCAGTTTAGCCGGGACAGTTCCTTATGGCTACACCTTC.